These T cell receptor beta chains were read from a single sample in a study of shared clonotypes between healthy human individuals. Libraries were prepared by immunoSEQ multiplex PCR; TCRdb keeps only in-frame clonotypes and omits some of them. Found here are 600,000 to 750,000 clones, roughly 72% of them singletons; the top ten hold 1.8%. Sequenced sample: memory CD4+ T cells sorted from blood. These receptors were collected from a woman aged 25 to 39 in good health. Each CDR3 is given with its conserved first and last residue. D genes are given only for firm matches. Only some rows state a clone size, as once, few, many or a class for expanded clones.

CASSPRVQPYQAFF	TGTGCCAGCAGCCCACGAGTTCAACCCTATCAAGCTTTCTTT	TRBV28	TRBJ1-1	NA	NA
CASILGLAGGRDEQFF	TGTGCCAGCATTCTCGGACTAGCGGGTGGGCGAGATGAGCAGTTCTTC	TRBV6-6	TRBJ2-1	TRBD2	NA
CASTSGSYNEQFF	TGTGCCAGCACTAGCGGTTCCTACAATGAGCAGTTCTTC	TRBV2	TRBJ2-1	TRBD2	NA
CASSYSGTANTEAFF	TGTGCCAGCAGTTACTCCGGGACAGCGAACACTGAAGCTTTCTTT	TRBV6-5	TRBJ1-1	TRBD1	NA
CASSQEVLARGTYEQYF	TGCGCCAGCAGCCAAGAGGTCTTGGCTAGGGGGACCTACGAGCAGTACTTC	TRBV4-1	TRBJ2-7	NA	NA
CASRRQGAGELFF	TGCGCCAGCAGGAGACAGGGGGCCGGGGAGCTGTTTTTT	TRBV5-1	TRBJ2-2	TRBD1	NA
CASSPDTSSYNEQFF	TGCGCCAGCAGCCCGGACACATCGTCCTACAATGAGCAGTTCTTC	TRBV5-1	TRBJ2-1	NA	NA
CASSLGQVSLDTQYF	TGTGCCAGCAGCTTGGGACAGGTTTCTCTGGATACGCAGTATTTT	TRBV5-8	TRBJ2-3	NA	NA
CASSIRPGLAVPYEQYF	TGTGCCAGTAGTATAAGGCCCGGACTAGCCGTACCCTACGAGCAGTACTTC	TRBV19	TRBJ2-7	TRBD2	NA
CASSVGPDYSYEQYF	TGTGCCAGCAGCGTCGGACCGGACTACTCCTACGAGCAGTACTTC	TRBV9	TRBJ2-7	NA	NA
CASSYRVNRQSNEQFF	TGTGCCAGCAGTTACCGTGTGAACCGGCAGAGCAATGAGCAGTTCTTC	TRBV6-5	TRBJ2-1	NA	NA
CASSQEIGQGNTIYF	TGTGCCAGCAGCCAAGAAATCGGGCAAGGAAACACCATATATTTT	TRBV4-2	TRBJ1-3	NA	NA
CASIGLRVNEQFF	TGTGCCAGCATTGGCCTTAGGGTGAATGAGCAGTTCTTC	TRBV2	TRBJ2-1	NA	few
CASGRGLNTEAFF	TGTGCTAGTGGTCGAGGATTGAACACTGAAGCTTTCTTT	TRBV12-5	TRBJ1-1	NA	NA
CASRPQRDAYEQYF	TGTGCCAGCAGACCCCAGCGGGACGCCTACGAGCAGTACTTC	TRBV7-2	TRBJ2-7	TRBD2	once
CATSGVSGLGKLFF	TGTGCCACCAGCGGAGTGTCAGGGTTAGGAAAACTGTTTTTT	TRBV15	TRBJ1-4	NA	NA
CASSLLADTQYF	TGTGCCAGCAGCTTGCTTGCAGATACGCAGTATTTT	TRBV5-5	TRBJ2-3	NA	NA
CASSSPGQGPRKLFF	TGTGCCAGCTCCTCCCCGGGACAGGGGCCTCGGAAACTGTTTTTT	TRBV18	TRBJ1-4	TRBD1	NA
CASLGQPNYGYTF	TGTGCCAGCTTGGGACAGCCTAACTATGGCTACACCTTC	TRBV28	TRBJ1-2	TRBD1	NA
CASSLHWASVNTEAFF	TGTGCCAGCAGTTTACATTGGGCGAGTGTCAACACTGAAGCTTTCTTT	TRBV28	TRBJ1-1	NA	NA
CASSYSGGTTGELFF	TGTGCCAGCAGTTACAGCGGGGGAACTACCGGGGAGCTGTTTTTT	TRBV6-5	TRBJ2-2	TRBD2	NA
CASFRGSSGNTEAFF	TGTGCCAGCTTCCGGGGATCATCGGGGAACACTGAAGCTTTCTTT	TRBV6-5	TRBJ1-1	NA	NA
CASSRDVAYEQYF	TGCGCCAGCAGCCGGGACGTTGCCTACGAGCAGTACTTC	TRBV10-1	TRBJ2-7	NA	NA
CASSSGRYNEQFF	TGTGCCAGCAGCTCGGGACGTTACAATGAGCAGTTCTTC	TRBV5-6	TRBJ2-1	NA	once
CASSLMGSEQYF	TGTGCCAGCAGCTTAATGGGGTCCGAGCAGTACTTC	TRBV11-1	TRBJ2-7	NA	NA
CASSPPGTSYGYTF	TGTGCCAGCTCACCCCCCGGGACAAGTTATGGCTACACCTTC	TRBV18	TRBJ1-2	NA	NA
CASSLVNQGPYEQYF	TGTGCCAGCAGCTTAGTCAACCAGGGTCCCTACGAGCAGTACTTC	TRBV7-2	TRBJ2-7	NA	NA
CASSLGGANVLTF	TGTGCCAGCAGTTTGGGGGGTGCCAACGTCCTGACTTTC	TRBV27	TRBJ2-6	NA	NA
CASSLAAHRAWDYGYTF	TGTGCCAGCAGCTTAGCGGCCCACCGGGCCTGGGACTATGGCTACACCTTC	TRBV7-8	TRBJ1-2	NA	NA
CASSLPVNYGYTF	TGTGCCAGCAGTCTACCGGTAAACTATGGCTACACCTTC	TRBV2	TRBJ1-2	NA	NA
CASSQERAEASGHNEQFF	TGCGCCAGCAGCCAAGAACGCGCGGAGGCTAGCGGGCACAATGAGCAGTTCTTC	TRBV4-1	TRBJ2-1	TRBD2	NA
CASSRTGPTEAFF	TGCGCCAGCAGCAGGACAGGGCCCACTGAAGCTTTCTTT	TRBV5-1	TRBJ1-1	TRBD1	NA
CASSTTFQDTQYF	TGTGCCAGCTCAACTACTTTCCAAGATACGCAGTATTTT	TRBV18	TRBJ2-3	NA	NA
CASSLEGAGVADTQYF	TGTGCCAGCAGCTTAGAGGGAGCGGGAGTAGCTGATACGCAGTATTTT	TRBV7-6	TRBJ2-3	TRBD2	few
CASSLWGSRQPQHF	TGTGCCAGCAGCTTATGGGGATCGAGGCAGCCCCAGCATTTT	TRBV5-4	TRBJ1-5	NA	NA
CASRTSGSGGHTQYF	TGTGCCAGCCGGACTAGCGGGAGTGGGGGCCATACGCAGTATTTT	TRBV14	TRBJ2-3	TRBD2	once
CASTNRGSSNQPQHF	TGTGCCAGCACCAACAGGGGATCGAGCAATCAGCCCCAGCATTTT	TRBV28	TRBJ1-5	TRBD1	NA
CATFTLTNYGYTF	TGCGCCACTTTTACCCTAACTAACTATGGCTACACCTTC	TRBV10-2	TRBJ1-2	NA	NA
CASSLSRHQSSGNTIYF	TGTGCCAGCAGCTTATCGCGACACCAAAGCTCTGGAAACACCATATATTTT	TRBV11-2	TRBJ1-3	NA	once
CASSGGDLPNNEQFF	TGCGCCAGCAGCGGGGGGGACTTACCAAACAATGAGCAGTTCTTC	TRBV5-1	TRBJ2-1	TRBD2	NA
CASTGTGEDTIYF	TGTGCCAGCACCGGGACAGGGGAGGACACCATATATTTT	TRBV28	TRBJ1-3	TRBD1	NA
CASSLASATRTDTQYF	TGCGCCAGCAGCTTGGCTTCGGCGACACGCACAGATACGCAGTATTTT	TRBV5-1	TRBJ2-3	NA	once
CASFPGTGSYEQYF	TGTGCCAGCTTCCCCGGGACAGGGTCCTACGAGCAGTACTTC	TRBV18	TRBJ2-7	TRBD1	NA
CASSLGTVSYEQYF	TGTGCCAGCAGCTTGGGGACAGTCTCCTACGAGCAGTACTTC	TRBV7-2	TRBJ2-7	TRBD1	NA
CATSRDQGRRDTEAFF	TGTGCCACCAGCAGAGATCAGGGCAGGAGGGACACTGAAGCTTTCTTT	TRBV15	TRBJ1-1	NA	once
CASSPTRGGSGNIQYF	TGTGCCAGCAGCCCTACCCGGGGGGGAAGCGGAAACATTCAGTACTTC	TRBV11-2	TRBJ2-4	TRBD2	NA
CASSRDRHSNQPQHF	TGTGCCAGCAGCCGGGACAGGCATAGCAATCAGCCCCAGCATTTT	TRBV7-8	TRBJ1-5	TRBD1	NA
CASSLGRGTEQPQHF	TGTGCCAGCAGCTTGGGCAGGGGGACAGAGCAGCCCCAGCATTTT	TRBV5-5	TRBJ1-5	TRBD1	NA
CASSPGTITGELFF	TGTGCCAGCAGCCCAGGGACCATCACCGGGGAGCTGTTTTTT	TRBV7-3	TRBJ2-2	NA	NA
CASSPVAVLGNEQFF	TGTGCCAGCAGCCCCGTCGCGGTCCTCGGGAATGAGCAGTTCTTC	TRBV7-8	TRBJ2-1	NA	NA
CASSWPGSDEQYF	TGCGCCAGCAGCTGGCCGGGCTCGGACGAGCAGTACTTC	TRBV5-1	TRBJ2-7	NA	once
CASSVAGPTNYGYTF	TGTGCCAGCAGTGTTGCAGGGCCCACAAACTATGGCTACACCTTC	TRBV6-1	TRBJ1-2	NA	few
CASSLVPPNTEAFF	TGCGCCAGCAGCTTGGTGCCTCCGAACACTGAAGCTTTCTTT	TRBV5-1	TRBJ1-1	NA	many
CASSSTSGSSYEQYF	TGTGCCAGCAGCTCCACTAGCGGTAGCTCCTACGAGCAGTACTTC	TRBV11-1	TRBJ2-7	TRBD2	few
CASSPELAGARDTQYF	TGTGCCAGCAGCCCGGAACTAGCGGGAGCGAGAGATACGCAGTATTTT	TRBV28	TRBJ2-3	TRBD2	NA
CASGHGQGTDTQYF	TGTGCTAGTGGTCACGGACAGGGCACAGATACGCAGTATTTT	TRBV12-5	TRBJ2-3	TRBD1	NA
CAWSYKRGRETQYF	TGTGCCTGGAGTTATAAACGGGGTCGAGAGACCCAGTACTTC	TRBV30	TRBJ2-5	NA	NA
CASGHGTRAYEQYF	TGTGCCAGCGGCCACGGGACTAGAGCGTACGAGCAGTACTTC	TRBV7-2	TRBJ2-7	TRBD2	NA
CASSSSRPGLSEQFF	TGTGCCAGCAGCTCTAGTCGCCCGGGACTCAGTGAGCAGTTCTTC	TRBV7-3	TRBJ2-1	NA	NA
CASGLTGQGARTEAFF	TGTGCTAGTGGTTTGACGGGACAGGGGGCGCGTACTGAAGCTTTCTTT	TRBV12-5	TRBJ1-1	TRBD1	NA